This TCR beta chain is from a study of vaccination effects on CD4 cells after COVID-19 (dated by TCRdb to 2021 to 2024). Regarding the research as a whole: Across the study, the median time from the second dose to post-vaccine sampling was 72 days (range 14 to 241). SARS-CoV-2 spike-specific CD4+ TCR repertoires were compared before and after mRNA vaccination in COVID-19 convalescent patients and in infection-naive vaccine recipients. A total of 10 COVID-19 convalescent patients and a handful of SARS-CoV-2-naive healthy vaccine recipients were included in the full study. Cultures from other donors in the study were sequenced with the Oncomine TCR Beta short-read assay on an Illumina iSeq 100.

The investigation overall reported the following: The study was limited by a small number of convalescent patients, and early post-infection timepoints were lacking. In healthy vaccine recipients, vaccine-induced clones were almost all SARS-CoV-2 mono-reactive, with only 1 of 255 being cross-reactive with common cold coronaviruses. Marked clonal contraction was observed in both infection-induced and vaccine-induced clones at late post-vaccination timepoints, consistent with waning T cell responses.

The library was prepared using the immunoSEQ multiplex PCR assay. DNA from the cultured and isolated CD4+ T cells underwent TCR beta CDR3 sequencing. The original methods were these. The analysis removed non-productive TCR sequences, trimmed reads to the CDR3 region, and retained only CDR3s that were 7 or more amino acids long. The MANAFEST web app was used to identify antigen-specific clonotypes by comparing expansion in peptide wells with expansion in reference cultures. For clones to be considered positive, expansion at FDR<0.05 versus reference and all other wells, an odds ratio above 5, and a frequency above 0.1% in two replicate wells were required. Clonotypes significantly expanded in SARS-CoV-2 spike wells and in at least one common cold coronavirus spike condition were defined as cross-reactive. CDR3 similarity was assessed by Levenshtein distance with the stringdist R package, and unrooted trees were built with ape in R 3.6.1. Entries here come from immuneACCESS through TCRdb and include only in-frame sequences with V and J called. Some clones fail to appear in such tables; in the studies checked, an unresolved V gene covers under half of the shortfall, and the cause of the remainder is unknown. V and J calls and clone size come straight from that table; D and trimming were deduced from the DNA. A total of 15,000 to 20,000 clones appear in this sample, about 78% of them only once. The top ten hold 18% of the sample.

Judged by its sample share, this clone qualifies as medium-sized (0.01 to 0.1%). Its cognate antigen has yet to be identified. Per-base qualities were not stored, and no clone one base away is much larger. In the ViraFEST assay, PBMC were stimulated with viral peptide pools, and TCR sequencing was then used to find antigen-specific CD4+ T cell clonotypes based on their expansion. After more than nine days of culture, CD4+ T cells were isolated with the EasySep CD4+ T cell isolation kit. Participants received two doses of either the BNT162b2 or the mRNA-1273 mRNA SARS-CoV-2 vaccine. None of the healthy vaccine recipients had a prior SARS-CoV-2 infection, which was confirmed by nucleocapsid antibody tests that came back negative both before and after vaccination. Approximately 2 million PBMC per well were cultured in IMDM with 5% human AB serum, 10 IU/ml IL-2 and gentamicin, plus 10 ug/ml peptides. Half of the culture medium was replaced with fresh IL-2-containing medium on days 3 and 7. Unless noted otherwise, every peptide stimulation condition was cultured in triplicate wells. PBMC were separated from whole blood using Ficoll-Paque Plus gradient centrifugation and were then either cryopreserved at -140C or used fresh. The overlapping peptide pools covered the spike proteins of SARS-CoV-2 as well as those of the common cold coronaviruses HCoV-NL63, HCoV-OC43 and HCoV-229E. The QIAamp micro DNA kit was used to extract genomic DNA from the cultured CD4+ T cells.

From the cysteine through the phenylalanine, the CDR3 covers 16 amino acids. Solely the CDR3 DNA is kept, with 48 bases framed from the first base. V has 0 bases trimmed and J has 8 bases trimmed; junction bases matching no gene number 13. CDR1 and CDR2 are read off the germline V gene (reference sequence) as SGHNT and YYREEE. This receptor chain uses TRBV5-4 and TRBJ1-2, with TRBD1 identical over 7 junction bases. This material consisted of CD4+ T cells from PBMCs cultured with HCoV-NL63 spike peptides, taken after COVID-19 vaccination. The cell subset or site label here, explained by the study, means: HCoV-NL63 spike overlapping peptide pool stimulation. This TCR derives from a human donor who received a COVID-19 vaccine. The DNA sequence reads TGTGCCAGCAGCTTGGCGGGTCTCGAGGGGGCGAAAGGCTACACCTTC. The resulting protein is CASSLAGLEGAKGYTF.